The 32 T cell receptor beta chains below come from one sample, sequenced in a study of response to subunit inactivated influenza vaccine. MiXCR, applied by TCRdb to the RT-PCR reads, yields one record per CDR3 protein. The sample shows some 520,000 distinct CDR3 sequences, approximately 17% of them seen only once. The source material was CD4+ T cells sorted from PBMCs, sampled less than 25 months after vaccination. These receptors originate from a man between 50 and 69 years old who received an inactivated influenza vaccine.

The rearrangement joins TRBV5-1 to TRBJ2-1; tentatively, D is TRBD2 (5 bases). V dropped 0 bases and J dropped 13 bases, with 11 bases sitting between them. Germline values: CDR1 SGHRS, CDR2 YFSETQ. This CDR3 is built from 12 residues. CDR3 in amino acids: CASSLGGHRQFF. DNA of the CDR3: TGCGCCAGCAGCTTGGGAGGGCATCGACAGTTCTTC.

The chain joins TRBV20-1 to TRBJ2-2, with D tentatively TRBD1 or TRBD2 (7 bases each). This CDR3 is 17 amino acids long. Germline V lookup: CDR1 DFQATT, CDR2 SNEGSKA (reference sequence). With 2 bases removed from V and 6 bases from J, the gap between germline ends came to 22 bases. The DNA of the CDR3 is TGCAGTGCTAGATCCGTAGCAGGGGGAGGGCCGGCCGGGGAGCTGTTTTTT. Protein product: CSARSVAGGGPAGELFF.

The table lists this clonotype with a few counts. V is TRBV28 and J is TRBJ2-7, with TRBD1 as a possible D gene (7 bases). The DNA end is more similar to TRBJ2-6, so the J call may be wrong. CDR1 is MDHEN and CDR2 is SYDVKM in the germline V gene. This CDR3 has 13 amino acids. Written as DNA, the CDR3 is TGTGCCAGCAGCCGAGTACAGGGGAGGACTCTGACTTTC. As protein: CASSRVQGRTLTF.

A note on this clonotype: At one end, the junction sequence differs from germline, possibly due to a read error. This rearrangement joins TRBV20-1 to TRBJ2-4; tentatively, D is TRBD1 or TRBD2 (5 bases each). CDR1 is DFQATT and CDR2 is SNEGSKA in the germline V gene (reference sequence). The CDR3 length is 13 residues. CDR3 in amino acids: CSARGTVRNIQYF. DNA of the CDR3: TGCAGTGCGAGAGGGACGGTACGAAACATTCAGTACTTC.

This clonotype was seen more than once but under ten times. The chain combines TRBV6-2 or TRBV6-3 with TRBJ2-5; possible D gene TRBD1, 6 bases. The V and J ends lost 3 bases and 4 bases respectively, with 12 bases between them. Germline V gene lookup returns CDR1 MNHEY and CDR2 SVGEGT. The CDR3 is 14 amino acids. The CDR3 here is CASSYQGSRETQYF. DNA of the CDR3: TGTGCCAGCAGTTATCAGGGGAGTCGAGAGACCCAGTACTTC.

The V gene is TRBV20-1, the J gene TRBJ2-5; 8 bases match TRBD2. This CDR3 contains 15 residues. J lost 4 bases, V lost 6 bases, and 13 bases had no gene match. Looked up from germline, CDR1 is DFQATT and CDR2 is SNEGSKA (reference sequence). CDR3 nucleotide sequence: TGCAGTGCGAAGGCAGGACTAGCTGTAGGAGAGACCCAGTACTTC. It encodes CSAKAGLAVGETQYF.

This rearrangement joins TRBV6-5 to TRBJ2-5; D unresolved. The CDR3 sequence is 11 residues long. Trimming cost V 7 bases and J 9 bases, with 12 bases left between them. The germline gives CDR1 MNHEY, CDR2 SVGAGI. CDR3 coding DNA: TGTGCCAGCACACGCGGTGGGGCCCAGTACTTC. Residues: CASTRGGAQYF.

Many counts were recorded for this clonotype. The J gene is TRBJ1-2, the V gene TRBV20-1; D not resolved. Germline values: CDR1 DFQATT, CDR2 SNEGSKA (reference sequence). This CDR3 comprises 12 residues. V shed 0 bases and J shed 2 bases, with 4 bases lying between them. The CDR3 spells CSARDNNYGYTF. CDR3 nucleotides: TGCAGTGCTAGAGATAACAACTATGGCTACACCTTC.

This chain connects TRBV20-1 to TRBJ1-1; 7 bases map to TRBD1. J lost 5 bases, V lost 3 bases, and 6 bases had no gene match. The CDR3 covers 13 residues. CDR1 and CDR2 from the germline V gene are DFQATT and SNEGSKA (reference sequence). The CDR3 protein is CSASKGARTEAFF. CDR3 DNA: TGCAGTGCTAGTAAGGGGGCAAGGACTGAAGCTTTCTTT.

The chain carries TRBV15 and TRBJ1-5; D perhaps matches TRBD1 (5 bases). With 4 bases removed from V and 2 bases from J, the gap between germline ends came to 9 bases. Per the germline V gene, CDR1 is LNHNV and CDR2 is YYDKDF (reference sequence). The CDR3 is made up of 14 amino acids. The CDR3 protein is CATSKGGGNQPQHF. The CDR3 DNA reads TGTGCCACCAGCAAGGGAGGGGGCAATCAGCCCCAGCATTTT.

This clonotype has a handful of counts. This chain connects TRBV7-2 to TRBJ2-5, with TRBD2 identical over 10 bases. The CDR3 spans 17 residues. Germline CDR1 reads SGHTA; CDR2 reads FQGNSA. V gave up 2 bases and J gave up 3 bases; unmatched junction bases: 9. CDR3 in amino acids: CASSLLSFTSGKETQYF. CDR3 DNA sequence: TGTGCCAGCAGCTTATTGAGTTTTACTAGCGGGAAAGAGACCCAGTACTTC.

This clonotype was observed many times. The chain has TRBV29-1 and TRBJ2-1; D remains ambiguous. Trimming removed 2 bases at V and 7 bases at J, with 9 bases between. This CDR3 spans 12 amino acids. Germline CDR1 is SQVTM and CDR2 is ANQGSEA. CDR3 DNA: TGCAGCGTTGAAAAAAGTTTAAATGAGCAGTTCTTC. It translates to CSVEKSLNEQFF.

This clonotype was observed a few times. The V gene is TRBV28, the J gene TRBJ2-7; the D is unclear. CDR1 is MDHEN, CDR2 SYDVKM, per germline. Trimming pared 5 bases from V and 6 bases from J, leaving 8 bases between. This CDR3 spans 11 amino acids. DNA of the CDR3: TGTGCCAGCAGTCATCTCGCCGAGCAGTACTTC. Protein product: CASSHLAEQYF.

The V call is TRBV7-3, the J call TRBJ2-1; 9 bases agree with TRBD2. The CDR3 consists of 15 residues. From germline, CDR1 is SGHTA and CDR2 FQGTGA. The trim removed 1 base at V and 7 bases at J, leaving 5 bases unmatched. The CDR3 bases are TGTGCCAGCAGCTTAAGTGCGGGAGGGCAGAATGAGCAGTTCTTC. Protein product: CASSLSAGGQNEQFF.

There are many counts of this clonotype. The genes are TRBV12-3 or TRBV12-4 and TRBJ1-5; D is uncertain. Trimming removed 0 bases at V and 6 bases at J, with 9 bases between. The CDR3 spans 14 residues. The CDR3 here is CASSLASGSQPQHF. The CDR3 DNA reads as TGTGCCAGCAGTTTAGCTTCGGGAAGTCAGCCCCAGCATTTT.

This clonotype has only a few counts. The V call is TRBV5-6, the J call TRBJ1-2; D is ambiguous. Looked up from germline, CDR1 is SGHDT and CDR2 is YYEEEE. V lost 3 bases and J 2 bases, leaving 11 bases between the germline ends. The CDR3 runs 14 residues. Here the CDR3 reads CASSSGNLNYGYTF. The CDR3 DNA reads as TGTGCCAGCAGCTCCGGGAACTTAAACTATGGCTACACCTTC.

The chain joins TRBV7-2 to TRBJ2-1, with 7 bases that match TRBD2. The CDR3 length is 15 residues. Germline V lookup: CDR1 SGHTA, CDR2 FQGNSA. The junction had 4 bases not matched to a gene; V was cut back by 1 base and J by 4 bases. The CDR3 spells CASSLVSGTYNEQFF. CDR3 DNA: TGTGCCAGCAGCTTAGTAAGCGGGACGTACAATGAGCAGTTCTTC.

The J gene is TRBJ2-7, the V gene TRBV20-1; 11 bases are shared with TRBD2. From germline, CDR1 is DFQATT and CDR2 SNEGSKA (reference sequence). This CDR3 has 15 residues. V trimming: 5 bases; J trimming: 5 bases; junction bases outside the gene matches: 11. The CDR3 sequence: CSALPTSGSLDEQYF. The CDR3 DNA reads TGCAGTGCTTTGCCTACTAGCGGGAGTTTGGACGAGCAGTACTTC.

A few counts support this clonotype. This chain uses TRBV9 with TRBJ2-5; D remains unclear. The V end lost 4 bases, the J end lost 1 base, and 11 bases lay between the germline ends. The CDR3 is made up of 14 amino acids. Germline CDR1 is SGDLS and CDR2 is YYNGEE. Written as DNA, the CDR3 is TGTGCCAGCAGCCCGTTGGATCCCCAAGAGACCCAGTACTTC. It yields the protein CASSPLDPQETQYF.

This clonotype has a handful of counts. CDR3 protein: CSAKITGGPVRTDTQYF. In DNA, the CDR3 is TGCAGTGCTAAGATTACGGGGGGGCCAGTTCGAACGGATACGCAGTATTTT. The chain recombines TRBV20-1 with TRBJ2-3, with 8 positions matching TRBD2. Unmatched junction bases numbered 18, after V lost 4 bases and J lost 6 bases. Germline lookup yields CDR1 DFQATT and CDR2 SNEGSKA (reference sequence). This CDR3 spans 17 amino acids.

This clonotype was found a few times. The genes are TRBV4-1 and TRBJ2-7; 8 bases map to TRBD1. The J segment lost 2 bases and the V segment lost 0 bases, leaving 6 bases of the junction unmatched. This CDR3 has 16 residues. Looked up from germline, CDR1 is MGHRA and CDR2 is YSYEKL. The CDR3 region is CASSQDRQTGAYEQYF. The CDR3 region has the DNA TGCGCCAGCAGCCAAGACCGCCAGACAGGGGCCTACGAGCAGTACTTC.

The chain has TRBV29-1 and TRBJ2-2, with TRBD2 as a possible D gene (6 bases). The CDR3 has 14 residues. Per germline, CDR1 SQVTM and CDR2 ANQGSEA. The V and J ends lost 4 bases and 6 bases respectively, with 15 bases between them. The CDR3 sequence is CSVGGASEAGELFF. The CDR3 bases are TGCAGCGTTGGGGGAGCTAGCGAAGCCGGGGAGCTGTTTTTT.

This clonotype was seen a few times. Here the CDR3 reads CASSWISGGQETQYF. The CDR3, as DNA: TGTGCCAGCAGTTGGATCTCAGGGGGCCAAGAGACCCAGTACTTC. The chain couples TRBV28 to TRBJ2-5; 7 bases map to TRBD1. The length of the CDR3 is 15 residues. The germline CDR1 and CDR2 sequences are MDHEN and SYDVKM. Trimming removed 4 bases from V and 1 base from J; junction bases left unmatched: 6.

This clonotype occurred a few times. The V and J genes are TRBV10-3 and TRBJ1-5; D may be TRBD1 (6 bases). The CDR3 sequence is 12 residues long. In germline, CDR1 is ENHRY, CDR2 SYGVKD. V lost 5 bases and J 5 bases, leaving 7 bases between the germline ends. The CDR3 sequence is CAISSGDQPQHF. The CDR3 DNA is TGTGCCATCAGTTCAGGGGATCAGCCCCAGCATTTT.

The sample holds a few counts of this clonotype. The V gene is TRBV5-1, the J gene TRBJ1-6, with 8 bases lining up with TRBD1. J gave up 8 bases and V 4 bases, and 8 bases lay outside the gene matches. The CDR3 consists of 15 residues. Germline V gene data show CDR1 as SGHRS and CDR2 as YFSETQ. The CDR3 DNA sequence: TGCGCCAGCAGCCAAAGGACAGGGAAGGATTCACCCCTCCACTTT. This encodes CASSQRTGKDSPLHF.

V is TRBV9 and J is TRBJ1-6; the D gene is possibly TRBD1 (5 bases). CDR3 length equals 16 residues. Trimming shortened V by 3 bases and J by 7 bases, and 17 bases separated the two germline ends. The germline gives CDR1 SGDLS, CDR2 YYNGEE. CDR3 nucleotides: TGTGCCAGCAGCGGAGGGTCGGCAGGGAGGAATTCACCCCTCCACTTT. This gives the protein CASSGGSAGRNSPLHF.

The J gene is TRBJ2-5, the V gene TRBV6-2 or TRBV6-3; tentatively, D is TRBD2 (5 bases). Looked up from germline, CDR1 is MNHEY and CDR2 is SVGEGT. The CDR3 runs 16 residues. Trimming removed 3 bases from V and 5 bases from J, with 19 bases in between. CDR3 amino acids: CASSYTLALVRETQYF. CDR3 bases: TGTGCCAGCAGTTATACCTTAGCGCTTGTCAGGGAGACCCAGTACTTC.

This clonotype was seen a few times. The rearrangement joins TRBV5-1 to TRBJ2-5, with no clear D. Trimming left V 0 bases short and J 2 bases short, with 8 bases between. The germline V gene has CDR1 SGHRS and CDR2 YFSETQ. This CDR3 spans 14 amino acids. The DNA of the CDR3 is TGCGCCAGCAGCTTGGGCTACAGTCAAGAGACCCAGTACTTC. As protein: CASSLGYSQETQYF.

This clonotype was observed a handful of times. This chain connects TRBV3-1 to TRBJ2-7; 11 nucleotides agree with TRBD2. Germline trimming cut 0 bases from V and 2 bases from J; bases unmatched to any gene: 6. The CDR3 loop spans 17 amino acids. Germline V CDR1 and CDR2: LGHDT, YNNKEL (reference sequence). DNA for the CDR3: TGTGCCAGCAGCCAAGATAGGCTAGCGGGAGGACCCTACGAGCAGTACTTC. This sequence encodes CASSQDRLAGGPYEQYF.

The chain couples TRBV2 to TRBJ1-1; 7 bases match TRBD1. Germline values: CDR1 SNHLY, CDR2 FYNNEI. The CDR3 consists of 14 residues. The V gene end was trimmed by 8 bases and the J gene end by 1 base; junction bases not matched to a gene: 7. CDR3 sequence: CASSLQGRNTEAFF. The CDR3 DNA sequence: TGTGCCAGCTCACTACAGGGGAGGAACACTGAAGCTTTCTTT.

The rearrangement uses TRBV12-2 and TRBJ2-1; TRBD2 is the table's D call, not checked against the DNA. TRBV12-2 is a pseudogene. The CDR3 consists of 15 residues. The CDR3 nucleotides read TGTGCAAGTCGCTTAGCGAAATTAAGGAGGAATGAGCAGTTCTTC. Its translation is CASRLAKLRRNEQFF.

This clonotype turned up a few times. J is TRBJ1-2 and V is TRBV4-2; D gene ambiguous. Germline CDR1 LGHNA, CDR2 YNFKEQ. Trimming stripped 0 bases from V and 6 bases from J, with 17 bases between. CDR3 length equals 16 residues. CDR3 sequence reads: CASSQDLDPGVNGYTF. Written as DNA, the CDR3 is TGTGCCAGCAGCCAAGATCTGGACCCGGGAGTGAATGGCTACACCTTC.